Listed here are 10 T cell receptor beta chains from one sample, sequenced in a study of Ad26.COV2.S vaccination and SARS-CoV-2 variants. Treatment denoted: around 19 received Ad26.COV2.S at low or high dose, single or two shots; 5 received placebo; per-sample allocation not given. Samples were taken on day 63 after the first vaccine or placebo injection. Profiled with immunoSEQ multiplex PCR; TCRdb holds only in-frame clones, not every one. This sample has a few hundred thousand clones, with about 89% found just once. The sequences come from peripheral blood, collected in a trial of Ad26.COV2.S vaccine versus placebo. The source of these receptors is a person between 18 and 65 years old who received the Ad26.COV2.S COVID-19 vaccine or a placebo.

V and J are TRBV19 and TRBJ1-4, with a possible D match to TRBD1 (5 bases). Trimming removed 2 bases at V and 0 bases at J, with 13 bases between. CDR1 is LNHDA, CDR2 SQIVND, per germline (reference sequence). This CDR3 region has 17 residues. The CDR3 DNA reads TGTGCCAGTAGTATACGGGGGGAGCCCGCAACTAATGAAAAACTGTTTTTT. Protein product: CASSIRGEPATNEKLFF.

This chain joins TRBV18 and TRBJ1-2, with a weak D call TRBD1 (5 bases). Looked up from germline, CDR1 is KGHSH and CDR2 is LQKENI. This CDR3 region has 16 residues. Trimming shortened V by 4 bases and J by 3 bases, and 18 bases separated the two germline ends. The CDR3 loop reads CASSLTEGKLDYGYTF. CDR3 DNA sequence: TGTGCCAGCTCACTCACAGAGGGGAAATTGGACTATGGCTACACCTTC. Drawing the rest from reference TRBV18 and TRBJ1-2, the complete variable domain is NAGVMQNPRHLVRRRGQEARLRCSPMKGHSHVYWYRQLPEEGLKFMVYLQKENIIDESGMPKERFSAEFPKEGPSILRIQQVVRGDSAAYFCASSLTEGKLDYGYTFGSGTRLTVV.

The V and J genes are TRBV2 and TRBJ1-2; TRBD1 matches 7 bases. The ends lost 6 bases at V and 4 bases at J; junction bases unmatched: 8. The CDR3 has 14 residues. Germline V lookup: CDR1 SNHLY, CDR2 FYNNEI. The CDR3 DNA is TGTGCCAGCAGCGCAAACCGGGACAGCTATGGCTACACCTTC. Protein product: CASSANRDSYGYTF.

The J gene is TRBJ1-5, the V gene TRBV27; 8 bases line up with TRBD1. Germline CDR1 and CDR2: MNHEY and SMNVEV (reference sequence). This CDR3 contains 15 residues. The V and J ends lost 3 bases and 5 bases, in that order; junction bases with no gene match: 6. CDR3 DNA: TGTGCCAGCAGTTTGTTCTGGGACAGGTATCAGCCCCAGCATTTT. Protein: CASSLFWDRYQPQHF.

CDR3 residues: CASTERDATYNEQFF. In DNA, the CDR3 is TGTGCCAGCACCGAACGGGATGCGACCTACAATGAGCAGTTCTTC. The chain uses TRBV9 and TRBJ2-1; perhaps TRBD2 as D (5 bases). Germline lookup yields CDR1 SGDLS and CDR2 YYNGEE. The CDR3 has 15 amino acids. V lost 6 bases and J 2 bases, leaving 15 bases between the germline ends.

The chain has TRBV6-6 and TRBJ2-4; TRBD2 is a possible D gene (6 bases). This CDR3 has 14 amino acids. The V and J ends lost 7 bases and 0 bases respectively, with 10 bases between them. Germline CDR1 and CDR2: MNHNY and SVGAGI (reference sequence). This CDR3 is CASIPGLAKNIQYF. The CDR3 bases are TGTGCCAGCATTCCGGGACTAGCCAAAAACATTCAGTACTTC.

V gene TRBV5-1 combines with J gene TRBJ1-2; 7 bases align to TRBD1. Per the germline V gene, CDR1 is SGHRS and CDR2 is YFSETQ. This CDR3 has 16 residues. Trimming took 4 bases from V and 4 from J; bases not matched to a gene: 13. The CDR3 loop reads CASSPGQNRLIYGYTF. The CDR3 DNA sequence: TGCGCCAGCAGCCCGGGACAGAACAGATTGATCTATGGCTACACCTTC.

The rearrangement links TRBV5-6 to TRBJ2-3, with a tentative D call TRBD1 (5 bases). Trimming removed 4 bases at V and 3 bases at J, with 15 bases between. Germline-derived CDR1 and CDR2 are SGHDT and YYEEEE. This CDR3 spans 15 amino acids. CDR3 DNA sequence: TGTGCCAGCAGCCCAATTTCCAGGGTGACAGATACGCAGTATTTT. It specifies CASSPISRVTDTQYF.

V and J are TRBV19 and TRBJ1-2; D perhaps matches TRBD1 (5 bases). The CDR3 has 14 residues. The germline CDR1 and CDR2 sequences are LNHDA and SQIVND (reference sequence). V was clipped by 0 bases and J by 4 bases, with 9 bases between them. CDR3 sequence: CASSIESQGYGYTF. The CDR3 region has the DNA TGTGCCAGTAGTATAGAATCCCAGGGCTATGGCTACACCTTC. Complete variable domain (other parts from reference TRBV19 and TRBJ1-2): DGGITQSPKYLFRKEGQNVTLSCEQNLNHDAMYWYRQDPGQGLRLIYYSQIVNDFQKGDIAEGYSVSREKKESFPLTVTSAQKNPTAFYLCASSIESQGYGYTFGSGTRLTVV.

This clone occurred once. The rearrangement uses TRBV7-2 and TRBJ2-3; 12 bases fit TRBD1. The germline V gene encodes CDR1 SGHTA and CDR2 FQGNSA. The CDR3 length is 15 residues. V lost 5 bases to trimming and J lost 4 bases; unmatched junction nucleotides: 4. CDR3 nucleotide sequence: TGTGCCAGCAGCCGGGACAGGGGGCGCGCAGATACGCAGTATTTT. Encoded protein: CASSRDRGRADTQYF.